This T cell receptor (beta chain) was sequenced for a study of T cell responses to AZD1222 COVID-19 vaccine. Notes on the study in general: Donors skewed white British and female; clonal diversity was possibly underestimated.

Trimming took 1 base from V and 6 from J, leaving 15 bases between them. The CDR3 runs to 15 residues. Looked up from germline, CDR1 is MDHEN and CDR2 is SYDVKM. The method was immunoSEQ multiplex PCR; TCRdb's version includes in-frame clones alone and lacks a portion of them. The table shows roughly 120,000 clones, with more than 75% occurring only once. Comments on this clone: What it recognizes is unknown.

Material: peripheral blood, obtained 28 days after the second AZD1222 dose. The chain carries TRBV28 and TRBJ1-1, with D unresolved. The source is an adult who received the AZD1222 COVID-19 vaccine. For the CDR3, the DNA is TGTGCCAGCAGTTTATTCTCGGTGGGAAGCTCTGAAGCTTTCTTT. It encodes CASSLFSVGSSEAFF.